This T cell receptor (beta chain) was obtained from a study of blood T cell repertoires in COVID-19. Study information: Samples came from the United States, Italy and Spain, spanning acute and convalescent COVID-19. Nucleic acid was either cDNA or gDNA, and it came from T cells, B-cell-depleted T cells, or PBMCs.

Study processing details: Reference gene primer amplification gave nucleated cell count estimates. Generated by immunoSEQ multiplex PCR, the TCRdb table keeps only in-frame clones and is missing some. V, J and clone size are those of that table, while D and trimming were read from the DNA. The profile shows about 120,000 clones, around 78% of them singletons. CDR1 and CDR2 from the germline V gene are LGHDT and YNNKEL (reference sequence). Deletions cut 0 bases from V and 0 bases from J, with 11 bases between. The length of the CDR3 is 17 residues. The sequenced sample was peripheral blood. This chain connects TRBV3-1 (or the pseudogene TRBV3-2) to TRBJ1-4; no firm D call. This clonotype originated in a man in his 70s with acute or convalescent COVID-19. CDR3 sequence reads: CASSQDPEAPTNEKLFF. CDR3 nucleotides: TGTGCCAGCAGCCAAGATCCCGAAGCTCCAACTAATGAAAAACTGTTTTTT.